The T cell receptor beta chain described here comes from a study of identical twins. General study points: Modelling underestimated the level of out-of-frame TCR alpha sharing observed in monozygotic twins. Researchers caution that invariant MAIT and iNKT cells could partly confound zero-insertion analyses.

This clonotype was recorded many times. The antigen is undetermined. TCRdb used MiXCR to reprocess the 5' RACE reads, holding one entry per CDR3 protein. Found here are approximately 600,000 distinct CDR3 sequences, around 9.6% of them singletons; the top ten hold roughly 3.2%. CDR1 is MNHEY, CDR2 SVGEGT, per germline. The CDR3 covers 16 residues. Trimming left V 2 bases short and J 6 bases short, with 17 bases between. In every case, the donor was a healthy Caucasian. These same records also appear under a second study, on yellow fever vaccine responses in identical twins.

The clonotype was recovered from a young woman in good health. V usage is TRBV6-2 or TRBV6-3 and J usage is TRBJ2-1; tentatively, D is TRBD1 or TRBD2 (5 bases each). Sequenced input: PBMCs. CDR3 protein: CASSYPNSIGGNEQFF. For the CDR3, the DNA is TGTGCCAGCAGTTACCCGAACTCAATTGGGGGCAATGAGCAGTTCTTC.